Listed below are T cell receptor beta chains from one sample, sequenced in a study of blood T cell repertoires in COVID-19. TCRdb keeps only in-frame clones here, not all; method: immunoSEQ multiplex PCR. The data hold some 42,000 clones, with over 60% observed a single time. The sequenced sample was peripheral blood. These TCRs come from a woman between 65 and 79 years old with acute or convalescent COVID-19. The CDR3 runs from the conserved cysteine through the conserved F or W.

V gene | CDR3 protein
TRBV4-2 | CASSHPETGKNIQYF
TRBV4-2 | CASSRLAESSYNEQFF
TRBV2 | CASREGQGKPDTQYF
TRBV11-2 | CASSLSGGLQTTDTQYF
TRBV7-3 | CASSRGTSDNSPLHF
TRBV11-3 | CASSSGQVDNEQFF
TRBV5-1 | CASSLTGIYNSPLHF
TRBV4-1 | CASSHSDRQGGYTF
TRBV7-8 | CASSHIQGPATEAFF
TRBV7-3 | CASSLTSTGASGYTF
TRBV6-5 | CASLRTGGNEQYF
TRBV5-4 | CASSGTGAGADTQYF
TRBV18 | CASSLRTDTQYF
TRBV6-5 | CASNRRRVDNSPLHF
TRBV6-2/TRBV6-3 | CASSYSPGERDYTF
TRBV7-8 | CASSPGTGTPEAFF
TRBV7-8 | CASGLMGTGNQPQHF
TRBV7-2 | CASSSGQANHYGYTF
TRBV5-1 | CASSFDIPYEQYF
TRBV3-1/TRBV3-2 | CASKFGTGHTGELFF
TRBV5-1 | CASSLEAAGYNSPLHF
TRBV5-8 | CVSSLSQGNTEAFF
TRBV2 | CATRGLVGGSETQYF
TRBV7-8 | CASTSTVQTEAFF
TRBV5-8 | CASSMSQLAVYEQYF
TRBV27 | CASSSIRGANEKLFF
TRBV3-1/TRBV3-2 | CASSHRPGSNQPQHF
TRBV11-2 | CASSRHGGGYNEQFF
TRBV7-2 | CASSLLGGPITDTQYF
TRBV7-3 | CASSLGRLAGSTDTQYF
TRBV28 | CASRHWTGRSYNEQFF
TRBV11-2 | CASSSTTTNEKLFF
TRBV7-3 | CASSLQSRLAGERADTQYF
TRBV5-1 | CASSWGLADLYNEQFF
TRBV18 | CASSPPSGGGKLAKNIQYF
TRBV15 | CATSPAPASGEQYF
TRBV5-1 | CASSLGLAPFSYEQYF
TRBV4-2 | CASSQDLIAGGFTDTQYF
TRBV30 | CAWSVNTNTEAFF
TRBV7-9 | CASSLGTGPKETQYF
TRBV5-1 | CASSLAPGQGEETQYF
TRBV7-9 | CASSPPGGTTGYTF
TRBV18 | CASSPRGFMNTEAFF
TRBV2 | CASRLTSGIGNEQFF
TRBV7-9 | CASSLVPRDGYTF
TRBV4-1 | CASSQLGGAYTEAFF
TRBV28 | CASTGGAVGQPQHF